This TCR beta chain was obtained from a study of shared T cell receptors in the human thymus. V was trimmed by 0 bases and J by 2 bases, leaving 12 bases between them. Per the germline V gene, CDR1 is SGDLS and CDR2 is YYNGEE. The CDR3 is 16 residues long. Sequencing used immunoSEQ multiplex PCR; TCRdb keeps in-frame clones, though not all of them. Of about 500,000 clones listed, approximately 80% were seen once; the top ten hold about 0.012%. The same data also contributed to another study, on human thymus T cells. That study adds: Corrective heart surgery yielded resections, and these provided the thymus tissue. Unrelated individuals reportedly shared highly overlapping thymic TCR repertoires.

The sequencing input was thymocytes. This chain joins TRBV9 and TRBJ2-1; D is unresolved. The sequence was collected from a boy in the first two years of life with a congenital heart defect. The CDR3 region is CASSVAPHRTYNEQFF. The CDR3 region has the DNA TGTGCCAGCAGCGTAGCCCCCCACAGAACCTACAATGAGCAGTTCTTC.